This T cell receptor beta chain was sequenced in a study of blood T cell repertoires in COVID-19. Study information: Acute and convalescent COVID-19 samples came from the United States, Italy and Spain.

Original data processing: The assay estimated nucleated cells by amplifying reference gene primers. TCRdb's copy holds only in-frame clones and misses some; the assay was immunoSEQ multiplex PCR. The V and J calls and clone size come from that table; D and trimming were worked out from the DNA. The sample comprises roughly 150,000 clones, around 83% of which are singletons, and roughly 19% rests with the top ten. The germline gives CDR1 LNHDA, CDR2 SQIVND (reference sequence). This CDR3 region has 12 residues. Trimming stripped 10 bases from V and 2 bases from J, with 9 bases between. Input material: peripheral blood. The chain combines TRBV19 with TRBJ1-3, with a possible D match to TRBD1 (5 bases). This clonotype was obtained from a woman aged 70-85 years who had recovered from COVID-19. CDR3 sequence: CATSGPGNTIYF. CDR3 coding DNA: TGTGCCACCTCAGGGCCTGGAAACACCATATATTTT. The full variable domain, with the rest looked up from reference TRBV19 and TRBJ1-3, is DGGITQSPKYLFRKEGQNVTLSCEQNLNHDAMYWYRQDPGQGLRLIYYSQIVNDFQKGDIAEGYSVSREKKESFPLTVTSAQKNPTAFYLCATSGPGNTIYFGEGSWLTVV.